This entry is about one TCR beta chain. Its antigen remains unknown. This entry is derived from a study of early T cells in non-severe SARS-CoV-2 infection. Across the study: The chains were unpaired, and the sequenced material was bulk RNA from unsorted whole blood. Study observations and caveats: CD4 and private specificities were missed by VDJdb matching, which favored anti-spike CD8 responses.

Deletions cut 0 bases from V and 0 bases from J, with 5 bases between. This CDR3 has 13 amino acids. Germline values: CDR1 DFQATT, CDR2 SNEGSKA (reference sequence). As part of library construction, unique molecular identifiers were attached to individual cDNA molecules. A single record per CDR3 protein comes from TCRdb applying MiXCR to the 5' RACE reads. The table lists about 59,000 distinct CDR3 sequences, around 14% of them singletons. This sequence was found in an adult who was a healthcare worker with PCR-confirmed SARS-CoV-2 infection or an uninfected control (not recorded which). The chain combines TRBV20-1 with TRBJ1-1, with no clear D. Sequences were derived from whole blood, sampled at baseline. The CDR3 nucleotides read TGCAGTGCTAGAGAACAGCTGAACACTGAAGCTTTCTTT. It is translated as CSAREQLNTEAFF.